This entry lists 5 T cell receptor beta chains sequenced from one sample in a study of chemoradiotherapy in HPV16-positive cancers. This table comes from immunoSEQ multiplex PCR, and its TCRdb copy is limited to in-frame clones, with some not included. Of 9,500 to 15,000 clones in the sample, 90% were seen once. The specimen was taken from a patient who underwent chemoradiotherapy. These receptors came from a human donor with HPV-associated anogenital cancer.

The chain has TRBV5-1 and TRBJ2-5; no definite D call. Germline V gives CDR1 SGHRS, CDR2 YFSETQ. Trimming left V 0 bases short and J 2 bases short, with 8 bases between. The CDR3 contains 14 residues. CDR3 loop: CASSLVRPQETQYF. In nucleotides, the CDR3 is TGCGCCAGCAGCTTGGTACGGCCGCAAGAGACCCAGTACTTC. The full variable domain, with the rest looked up from reference TRBV5-1 and TRBJ2-5, is KAGVTQTPRYLIKTRGQQVTLSCSPISGHRSVSWYQQTPGQGLQFLFEYFSETQRNKGNFPGRFSGRQFSNSRSEMNVSTLELGDSALYLCASSLVRPQETQYFGPGTRLLVL.

The chain combines TRBV19 with TRBJ2-3; 10 bases are shared with TRBD1. This CDR3 has 14 residues. CDR1 and CDR2 (germline): LNHDA, SQIVND (reference sequence). V lost 4 bases, J lost 6 bases, and 4 bases stayed unmatched. The CDR3 spells CASSTTGGRDTQYF. The CDR3 coding sequence is TGTGCCAGTAGTACGACAGGGGGCAGGGATACGCAGTATTTT.

This rearrangement joins TRBV5-3 to TRBJ2-1; 7 bases are shared with TRBD1. Being an ORF, TRBV5-3 has a function that is uncertain. There are 13 residues in the CDR3. V was pared by 4 bases and J by 5 bases, with 3 bases of the junction left unmatched. The CDR3 DNA sequence: TGTGCCAGAAGCGTCGACAGGGACAATGAGCAGTTCTTC. It is translated as CARSVDRDNEQFF.

The chain employs TRBV6-1 and TRBJ2-7, with 10 nucleotides matching TRBD1. CDR3 length: 14 residues. The germline CDR1 and CDR2 sequences are MNHNS and SASEGT. V shed 5 bases and J 3 bases; nucleotides not matched to a gene: 4. This CDR3 reads CASSTGDRGYEQYF. The CDR3 DNA follows: TGTGCCAGCAGTACCGGGGACAGGGGCTACGAGCAGTACTTC.

The chain links TRBV25-1 to TRBJ2-1; D ambiguous. V was cut by 10 bases and J by 2 bases, with 15 bases left in between. Germline V gene sequence: CDR1 MGHDK, CDR2 SYGVNS. This CDR3 has 14 amino acids. The CDR3 region is CATVKRGAYNEQFF. CDR3 sequence (DNA): TGTGCCACCGTAAAGCGTGGGGCCTACAATGAGCAGTTCTTC.